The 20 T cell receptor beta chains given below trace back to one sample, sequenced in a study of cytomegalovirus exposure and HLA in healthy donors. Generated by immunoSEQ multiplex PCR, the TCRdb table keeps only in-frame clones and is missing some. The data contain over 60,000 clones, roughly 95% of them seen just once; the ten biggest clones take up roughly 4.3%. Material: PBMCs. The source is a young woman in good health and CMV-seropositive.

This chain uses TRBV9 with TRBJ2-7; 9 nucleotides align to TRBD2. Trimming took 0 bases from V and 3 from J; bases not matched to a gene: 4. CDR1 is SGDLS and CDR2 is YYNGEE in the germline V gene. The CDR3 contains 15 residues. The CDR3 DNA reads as TGTGCCAGCAGCGTAGCAGCGGGAGGAGTCTACGAGCAGTACTTC. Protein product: CASSVAAGGVYEQYF. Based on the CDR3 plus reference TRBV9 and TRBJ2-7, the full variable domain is DSGVTQTPKHLITATGQRVTLRCSPRSGDLSVYWYQQSLDQGLQFLIQYYNGEERAKGNILERFSAQQFPDLHSELNLSSLELGDSALYFCASSVAAGGVYEQYFGPGTRLTVT.

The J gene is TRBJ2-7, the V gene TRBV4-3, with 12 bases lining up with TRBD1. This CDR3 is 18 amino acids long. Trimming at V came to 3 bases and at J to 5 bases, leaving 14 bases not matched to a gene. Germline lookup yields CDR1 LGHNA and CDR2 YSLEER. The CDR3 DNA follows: TGCGCCAGCAGCCAGGCCCGAACCGGGACAGGGGGCAGGAACGAGCAGTACTTC. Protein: CASSQARTGTGGRNEQYF.

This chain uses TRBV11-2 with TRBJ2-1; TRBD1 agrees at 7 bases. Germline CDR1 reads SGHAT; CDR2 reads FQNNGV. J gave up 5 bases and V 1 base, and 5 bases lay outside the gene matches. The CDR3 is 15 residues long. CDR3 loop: CASSLAGQVNNEQFF. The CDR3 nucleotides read TGTGCCAGCAGCTTAGCTGGACAGGTAAACAATGAGCAGTTCTTC.

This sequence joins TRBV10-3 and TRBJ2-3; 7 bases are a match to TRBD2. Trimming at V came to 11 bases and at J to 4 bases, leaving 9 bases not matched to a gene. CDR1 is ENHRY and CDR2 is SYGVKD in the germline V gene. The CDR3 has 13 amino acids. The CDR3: CAASGNAPDTQYF. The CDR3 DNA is TGTGCCGCAAGCGGGAACGCCCCAGATACGCAGTATTTT.

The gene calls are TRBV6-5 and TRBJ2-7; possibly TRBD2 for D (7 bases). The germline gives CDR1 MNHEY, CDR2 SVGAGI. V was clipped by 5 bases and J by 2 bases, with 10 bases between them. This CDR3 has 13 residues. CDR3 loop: CASSPRGPYEQYF. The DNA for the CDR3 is TGTGCCAGCAGTCCGCGGGGGCCCTACGAGCAGTACTTC.

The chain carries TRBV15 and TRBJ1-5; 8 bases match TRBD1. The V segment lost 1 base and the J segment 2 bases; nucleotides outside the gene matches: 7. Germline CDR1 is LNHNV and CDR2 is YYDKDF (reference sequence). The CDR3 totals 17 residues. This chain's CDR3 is CATSRVSGTGGNQPQHF. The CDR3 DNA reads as TGTGCCACCAGCAGAGTATCCGGGACAGGAGGCAATCAGCCCCAGCATTTT.

The CDR3 is CASSYSSGNGYTF. The CDR3 DNA follows: TGTGCCAGCAGTTACTCTTCCGGGAATGGCTACACCTTC. The rearrangement links TRBV6-5 to TRBJ1-2; D gene ambiguous. V was clipped by 0 bases and J by 6 bases, with 8 bases between them. Germline loops: CDR1 MNHEY, CDR2 SVGAGI. The CDR3 consists of 13 residues.

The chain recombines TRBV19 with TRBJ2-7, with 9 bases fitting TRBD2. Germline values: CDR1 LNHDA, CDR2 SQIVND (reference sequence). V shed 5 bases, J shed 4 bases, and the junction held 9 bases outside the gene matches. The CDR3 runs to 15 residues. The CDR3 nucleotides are TGTGCCAGTAGTTCGCGGGAGGGCCGGGAGTACGAGCAGTACTTC. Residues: CASSSREGREYEQYF.

The CDR3 spells CASSLIWSATYNEQFF. Here the CDR3 DNA reads TGTGCCAGCAGTTTAATCTGGAGCGCGACCTACAATGAGCAGTTCTTC. The chain has TRBV27 and TRBJ2-1; D call uncertain. The CDR3 has 16 residues. V lost 2 bases to trimming and J lost 2 bases, with 13 bases between them. CDR1 is MNHEY, CDR2 SMNVEV, per germline (reference sequence).

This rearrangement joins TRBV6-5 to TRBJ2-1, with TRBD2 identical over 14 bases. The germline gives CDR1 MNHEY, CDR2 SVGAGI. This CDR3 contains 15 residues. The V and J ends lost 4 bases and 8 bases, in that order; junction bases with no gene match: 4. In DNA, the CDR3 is TGTGCCAGCAGTTCGGGACTAGCGGGAGTCCATGAGCAGTTCTTC. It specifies CASSSGLAGVHEQFF.

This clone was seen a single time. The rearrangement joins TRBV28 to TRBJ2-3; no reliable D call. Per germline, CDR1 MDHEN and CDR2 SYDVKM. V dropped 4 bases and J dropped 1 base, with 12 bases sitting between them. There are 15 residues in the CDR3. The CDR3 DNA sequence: TGTGCCAGCAGTTCACCAGCCGAGGGCACAGATACGCAGTATTTT. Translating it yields CASSSPAEGTDTQYF. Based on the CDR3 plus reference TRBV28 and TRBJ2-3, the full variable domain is DVKVTQSSRYLVKRTGEKVFLECVQDMDHENMFWYRQDPGLGLRLIYFSYDVKMKEKGDIPEGYSVSREKKERFSLILESASTNQTSMYLCASSSPAEGTDTQYFGPGTRLTVL.

DNA of the CDR3: TGTGCCAGCAGTTACTCGAGGGGGTACAATGAGCAGTTCTTC. It encodes CASSYSRGYNEQFF. The rearrangement joins TRBV6-6 to TRBJ2-1, with D tentatively TRBD1 (6 bases). V was cut by 0 bases and J by 4 bases, with 7 bases left in between. The germline V gene has CDR1 MNHNY and CDR2 SVGAGI (reference sequence). The CDR3 runs to 14 residues.

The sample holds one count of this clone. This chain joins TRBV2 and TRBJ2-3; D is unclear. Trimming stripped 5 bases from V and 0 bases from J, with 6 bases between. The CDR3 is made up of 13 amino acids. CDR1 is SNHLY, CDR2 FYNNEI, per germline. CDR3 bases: TGTGCCAGCAGTTCTATAAGCACAGATACGCAGTATTTT. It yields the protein CASSSISTDTQYF. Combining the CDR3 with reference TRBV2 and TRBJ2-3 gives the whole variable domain EPEVTQTPSHQVTQMGQEVILRCVPISNHLYFYWYRQILGQKVEFLVSFYNNEISEKSEIFDDQFSVERPDGSNFTLKIRSTKLEDSAMYFCASSSISTDTQYFGPGTRLTVL.

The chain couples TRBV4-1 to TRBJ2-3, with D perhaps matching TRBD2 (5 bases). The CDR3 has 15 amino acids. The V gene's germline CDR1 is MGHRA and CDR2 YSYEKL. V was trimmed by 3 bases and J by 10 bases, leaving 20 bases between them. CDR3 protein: CASSHPPRGNSAQYF. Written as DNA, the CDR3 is TGCGCCAGCAGCCACCCCCCTCGAGGGAACTCTGCGCAGTATTTT.

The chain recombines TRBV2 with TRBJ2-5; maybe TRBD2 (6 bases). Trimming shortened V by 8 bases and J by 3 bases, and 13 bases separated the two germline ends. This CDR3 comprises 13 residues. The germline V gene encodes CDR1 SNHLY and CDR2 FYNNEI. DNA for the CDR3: TGTGCCAGCCTAGGACTATTGGAAGAGACCCAGTACTTC. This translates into CASLGLLEETQYF. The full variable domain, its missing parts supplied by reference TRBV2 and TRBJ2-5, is EPEVTQTPSHQVTQMGQEVILRCVPISNHLYFYWYRQILGQKVEFLVSFYNNEISEKSEIFDDQFSVERPDGSNFTLKIRSTKLEDSAMYFCASLGLLEETQYFGPGTRLLVL.

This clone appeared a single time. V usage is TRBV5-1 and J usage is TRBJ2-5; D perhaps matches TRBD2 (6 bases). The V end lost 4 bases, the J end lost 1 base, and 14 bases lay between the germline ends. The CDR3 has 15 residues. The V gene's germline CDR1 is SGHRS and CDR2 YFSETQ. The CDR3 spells CASSGGSAGQETQYF. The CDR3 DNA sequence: TGCGCCAGCAGCGGAGGGTCTGCCGGCCAAGAGACCCAGTACTTC.

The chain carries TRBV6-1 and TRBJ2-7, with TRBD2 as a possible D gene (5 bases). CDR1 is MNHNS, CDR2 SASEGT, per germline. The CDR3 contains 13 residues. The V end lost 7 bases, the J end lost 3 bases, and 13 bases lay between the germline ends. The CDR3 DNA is TGTGCCAGCACGGGGAAGATTCTCTACGAGCAGTACTTC. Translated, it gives CASTGKILYEQYF.

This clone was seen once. The CDR3: CASSHSYEQYF. The DNA for the CDR3 is TGTGCCAGCAGCCATTCCTACGAGCAGTACTTC. This chain links TRBV5-6 with TRBJ2-7; no clear D gene. CDR3 size: 11 residues. The V gene's germline CDR1 is SGHDT and CDR2 YYEEEE. Trimming shortened V by 4 bases and J by 1 base, and 3 bases separated the two germline ends.

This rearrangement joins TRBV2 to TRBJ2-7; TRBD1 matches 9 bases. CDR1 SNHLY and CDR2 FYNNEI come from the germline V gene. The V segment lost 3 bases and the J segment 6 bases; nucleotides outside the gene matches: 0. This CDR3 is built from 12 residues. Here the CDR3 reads CASSEDRGEQYF. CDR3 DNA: TGTGCCAGCAGTGAGGACAGGGGCGAGCAGTACTTC.

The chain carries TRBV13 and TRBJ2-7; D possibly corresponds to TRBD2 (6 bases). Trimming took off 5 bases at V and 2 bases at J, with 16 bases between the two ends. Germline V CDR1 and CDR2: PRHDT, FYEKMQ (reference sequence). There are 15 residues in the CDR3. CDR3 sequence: CASSQTGTGTYEQYF. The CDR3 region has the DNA TGTGCCAGCAGCCAGACCGGGACTGGGACCTACGAGCAGTACTTC.